Reported below is one T cell receptor (beta chain). Antigen: not known. Clones were read by immunoSEQ multiplex PCR, and TCRdb kept only the in-frame ones, dropping some. The sample includes over 90,000 clones, 91% of them seen just once. This sample is drawn from a study of graft-versus-host responses after intestinal transplantation. About the study: Multivisceral, liver-intestinal, or isolated intestinal grafts went to recipients. After anti-thymocyte globulin induction, recipients took tacrolimus and steroids for 2 to 3 years.

This CDR3 spans 15 amino acids. From germline, CDR1 is LNHDA and CDR2 SQIVND (reference sequence). V lost 4 bases to trimming and J lost 5 bases; unmatched junction nucleotides: 4. Broader study findings: GvH clones were identified in recipient marrow, with some first appearing in ileum or blood.

The TCR sequence derives from a human donor who was the organ donor for an intestinal transplant. The genes are TRBV19 and TRBJ1-4; 10 bases line up with TRBD1. This specimen consisted of unstimulated CD4+ T cells sorted from spleen or lymph node cells, obtained before transplant. The CDR3 region has the DNA TGTGCCAGTAGTACTCGGACAGGGGGGAATGAAAAACTGTTTTTT. This translates into CASSTRTGGNEKLFF.